This TCR beta chain was sequenced for a study of shared clonotypes between healthy human individuals. Losses at the gene ends were 0 bases for V and 2 bases for J; bases not matched to a gene: 7. CDR3 size: 17 residues. Germline loops: CDR1 MGHRA, CDR2 YSYEKL. Across several immunoSEQ plates, the genomic DNA of each subset was split evenly. Here immunoSEQ multiplex PCR was the method, and the copy in TCRdb shows in-frame clones only, minus some. The sample lists roughly 2 million clones, approximately 96% occurring once. Study-level findings and limits: Specimens sampled were limited to blood, with tissue repertoires likely differing. Naive CD4 clonotypes overlapped across several donors at about 5%.

Turning to this clone: Antigen specificity is unknown.

The clonotype was recovered from a man between 18 and 29 years old in good health. The sequencing sample was made of naive CD4+ T cells sorted from blood. Regarding subset: CD45RA+ positively selected. V and J are TRBV4-1 and TRBJ2-7; 10 nucleotides match TRBD1. The CDR3 loop reads CASSQDRDRGRPYEQYF. DNA of the CDR3: TGCGCCAGCAGCCAAGACCGGGACAGGGGACGACCCTACGAGCAGTACTTC.